The clone carrying this T cell receptor (beta chain) was picked up many times. Its specificity is not known. The record originates from a study of neurological immune-mediated disorders. Regarding the study as a whole: The study found no CDR3 amino acid sequences shared by expanded clones across subjects, suggesting private repertoires in all groups. Expansion of TCR clones was greatest in HTLV-1-associated myelopathy and smallest in multiple sclerosis, where it fell below that of healthy controls. Neither clinical nor MRI features were associated with the multiple sclerosis repertoire cluster.

A 10-nucleotide random UMI tagged transcripts in template-switch 5'RACE cDNA synthesis. TCRdb re-derived calls from the 5' RACE reads in MiXCR, one entry per CDR3 protein. The sample includes more than 45,000 distinct CDR3 sequences, approximately 3.3% of them seen just once. Trimming took off 6 bases at V and 9 bases at J, with 12 bases between the two ends. The CDR3 has 12 residues. Per the germline V gene, CDR1 is MNHEY and CDR2 is SVGAGI. The source is a man aged 35-49 years with multiple sclerosis. Input material: PBMCs. V and J are TRBV6-5 and TRBJ2-1; D perhaps matches TRBD2 (5 bases). The CDR3 nucleotides are TGTGCCAGCAGCCCCGGAGGACCTGAGCAGTTCTTC. Residues: CASSPGGPEQFF.